This TCR beta chain was sequenced during a study of shared clonotypes between healthy human individuals. Study as a whole: Each donor's CD4 naive and CD4 memory cells filled three plates apiece, CD8 naive two, and CD8 memory one.

Original processing notes: Filtering differed because ImmunoSEQ produced junction-only sequences that carried no quality scores. Here immunoSEQ multiplex PCR was the method, and the copy in TCRdb shows in-frame clones only, minus some. The D gene and trimming were derived from the DNA, and the V and J assignments and clone size from that table. The sample carries just over 2,000,000 clones, about 94% recorded once. Cells designated naive CD8 were CD45RO-negative and were positively selected for CCR7, with terminally differentiated effector memory CD45RA+ cells excluded. Material for sequencing was naive CD8+ T cells sorted from blood. The clonotype originates from a man in his late teens or twenties in good health.

The CDR3 reads CASRPLAGAEDNEQFF. DNA of the CDR3: TGCGCCAGCAGACCGTTAGCGGGAGCAGAGGACAATGAGCAGTTCTTC. The V gene is TRBV4-3, the J gene TRBJ2-1; 9 nucleotides match TRBD2. This CDR3 comprises 16 residues. CDR1 LGHNA and CDR2 YSLEER come from the germline V gene. After removal of 6 bases from V and 5 bases from J, the junction contained 11 bases not matched to a gene.